The 8 T cell receptor beta chains presented below share a single source sample, sequenced in a study of human T cells and chemical hapten exposure. Time point described: patch test 1, 2 weeks after DPC sensitization. Treatment noted: therapeutic diphenylcyclopropenone sensitization with weekly scalp DPC. TCRdb redid the calling of the RACE reads with MiXCR, one entry per CDR3 protein. The sample includes under 65,000 distinct CDR3 sequences, about 9% of them seen just once. The sample consisted of whole blood, taken in connection with sensitization to the hapten diphenylcyclopropenone (DPC). These TCRs come from a woman aged 45 to 65 with alopecia areata. Some clones in this sample may be carry-over from other donors' samples.

This clonotype has at least ten counts. The chain couples TRBV5-4 to TRBJ2-1, with 12 bases aligning to TRBD2. Germline V lookup: CDR1 SGHNT, CDR2 YYREEE (reference sequence). The CDR3 is made up of 14 amino acids. Losses at the gene ends were 3 bases for V and 9 bases for J; bases not matched to a gene: 4. The CDR3 loop reads CASSWATSGGEQFF. DNA for the CDR3: TGTGCCAGCAGCTGGGCGACTAGCGGGGGTGAGCAGTTCTTC.

The CDR3 DNA is TGTGCCAGCAGTTTGGGGACTAGCGGGGCCCAAGAGACCCAGTACTTC. It specifies CASSLGTSGAQETQYF. V usage is TRBV12-3 or TRBV12-4 and J usage is TRBJ2-5, with TRBD2 matching over 13 bases. The CDR3 has 16 amino acids. V lost 3 bases and J lost 1; bases outside the gene matches: 2.

Ten or more counts support this clonotype. The chain combines TRBV18 with TRBJ1-4; D is unresolved. Germline CDR1 is KGHSH and CDR2 is LQKENI. The V end was cut by 1 base, the J end by 5 bases, with 2 bases between. This CDR3 is built from 12 residues. As DNA, the CDR3 is TGTGCCAGCTCACCACGAAATGAAAAACTGTTTTTT. Translation: CASSPRNEKLFF.

This clonotype appeared many times. The gene calls are TRBV20-1 and TRBJ2-3, with D tentatively TRBD1 (6 bases). Between the trimmed V and J ends, which lost 6 bases and 3 bases, there was a span of 16 bases. Germline CDR1 is DFQATT and CDR2 is SNEGSKA (reference sequence). The CDR3 loop spans 14 amino acids. For the CDR3, the DNA is TGCAGTGCGTCCGAGGGGGTAGGGACAGATACGCAGTATTTT. It codes for CSASEGVGTDTQYF.

This clonotype was seen many times. The chain is built from TRBV4-1 and TRBJ2-7, with D tentatively TRBD2 (5 bases). This CDR3 has 14 amino acids. CDR1 is MGHRA and CDR2 is YSYEKL in the germline V gene. V shed 3 bases and J shed 2 bases, with 11 bases lying between them. CDR3 DNA: TGCGCCAGCAGCCACCCGGACTGGGCCTACGAGCAGTACTTC. Residues: CASSHPDWAYEQYF.

Note on this clonotype: A read error may explain this, as a much larger clone is one base away. V usage is TRBV7-2 and J usage is TRBJ2-5, with D perhaps being TRBD1 or TRBD2 (5 bases each). Trimming took off 5 bases at V and 3 bases at J, with 13 bases between the two ends. The length of the CDR3 is 14 residues. Germline CDR1 reads SGHTA; CDR2 reads FQGNSA. The chain's CDR3 is CTSSLNMGEETQYF. Here the CDR3 DNA reads TGTACCAGCAGCCTGAACATGGGGGAAGAGACCCAGTACTTC.

This clonotype was seen at least ten times. The J gene is TRBJ2-7, the V gene TRBV19; TRBD2 agrees at 9 bases. CDR3 size: 14 residues. V trimming: 4 bases; J trimming: 0 bases; junction bases outside the gene matches: 1. Germline CDR1 LNHDA, CDR2 SQIVND (reference sequence). CDR3: CASSTTSGSYEQYF. For the CDR3, the DNA is TGTGCCAGTAGTACGACTAGCGGCTCCTACGAGCAGTACTTC.

The sample holds a few counts of this clonotype. V gene TRBV7-2 combines with J gene TRBJ2-7, with TRBD1 identical over 7 bases. This CDR3 has 12 residues. Trimming at V came to 4 bases and at J to 9 bases, leaving 6 bases not matched to a gene. In germline, CDR1 is SGHTA, CDR2 FQGNSA. The CDR3 DNA reads as TGTGCCAGCAGCTCCAGACAGGGCGGGCAGTACTTC. Residues: CASSSRQGGQYF.